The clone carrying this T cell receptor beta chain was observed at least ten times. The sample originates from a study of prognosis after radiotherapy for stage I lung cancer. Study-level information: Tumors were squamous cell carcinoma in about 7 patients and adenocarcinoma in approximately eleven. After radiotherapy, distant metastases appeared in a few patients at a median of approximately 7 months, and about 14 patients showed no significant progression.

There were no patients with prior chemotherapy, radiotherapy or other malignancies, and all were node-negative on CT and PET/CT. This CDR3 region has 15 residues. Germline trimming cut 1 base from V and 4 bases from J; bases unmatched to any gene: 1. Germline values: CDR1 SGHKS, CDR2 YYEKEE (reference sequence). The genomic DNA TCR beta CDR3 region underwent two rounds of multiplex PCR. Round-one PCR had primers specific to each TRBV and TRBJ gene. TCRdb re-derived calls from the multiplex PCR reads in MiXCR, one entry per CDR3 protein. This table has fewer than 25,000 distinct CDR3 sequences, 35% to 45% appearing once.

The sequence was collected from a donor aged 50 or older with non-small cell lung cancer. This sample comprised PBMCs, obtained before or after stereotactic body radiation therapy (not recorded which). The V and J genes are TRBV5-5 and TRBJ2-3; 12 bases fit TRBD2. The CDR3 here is CASSLLAGGPDTQYF. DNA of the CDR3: TGTGCCAGCAGCTTGCTAGCGGGAGGGCCAGATACGCAGTATTTT.